This TCR beta chain was captured by sequencing in a study of T cell responses to AZD1222 COVID-19 vaccine. The table came from immunoSEQ multiplex PCR; TCRdb's copy has only in-frame clones and leaves some out. The table includes about 130,000 clones, less than 90% detected once. Study-level results: Baseline antibody screening turned up just six or seven seropositive AZD1222 recipients. Donors skewed white British and female; clonal diversity was possibly underestimated.

Comments on this clone: Antigen: not known.

Sequenced material: peripheral blood, taken on day 0 of AZD1222 vaccination. The TCR was taken from an adult in good health.

CDR3 sequence: CASSPETLYGYTF. In nucleotides, the CDR3 is TGTGCCAGCAGTCCTGAAACACTCTATGGCTACACCTTC. V is TRBV7-9 and J is TRBJ1-2; D is unresolved. The germline gives CDR1 SEHNR, CDR2 FQNEAQ (reference sequence). V was pared by 6 bases and J by 4 bases, with 12 bases between. There are 13 residues in the CDR3.